The clone carrying this T cell receptor beta chain was counted a few times. The sample is drawn from a study of T cells in localized non-small cell lung cancer. Only in-frame clones appear in the TCRdb table, and some are missing; sequencing was by immunoSEQ multiplex PCR. The sample consists of about 61,000 clones, approximately 90% of them appearing once. CDR3 length: 13 residues. The germline V gene has CDR1 LNHDA and CDR2 SQIVND (reference sequence). The V gene lost 7 bases and the J gene lost 0 bases, with 7 bases spanning the gap. The input for sequencing was peripheral blood, taken before any cancer treatment. This sequence originates from a man aged 40 to 69 with stage I squamous cell lung carcinoma. The gene calls are TRBV19 and TRBJ1-5; D is possibly TRBD1 (5 bases). DNA for the CDR3: TGTGCCAGTAAGGACACTAGCAATCAGCCCCAGCATTTT. It translates to CASKDTSNQPQHF.